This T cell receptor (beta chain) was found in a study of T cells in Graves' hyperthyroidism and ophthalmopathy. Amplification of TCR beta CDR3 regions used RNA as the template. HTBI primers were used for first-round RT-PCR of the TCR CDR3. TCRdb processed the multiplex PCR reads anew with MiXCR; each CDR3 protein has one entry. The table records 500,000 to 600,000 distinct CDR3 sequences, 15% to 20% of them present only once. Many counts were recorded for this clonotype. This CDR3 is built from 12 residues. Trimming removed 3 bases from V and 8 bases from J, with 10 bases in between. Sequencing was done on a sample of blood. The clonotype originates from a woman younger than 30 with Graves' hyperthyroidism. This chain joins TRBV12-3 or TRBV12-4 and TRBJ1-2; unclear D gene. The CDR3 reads CASSFGGFGYTF. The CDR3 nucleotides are TGTGCCAGCAGTTTTGGAGGGTTCGGCTACACCTTC.